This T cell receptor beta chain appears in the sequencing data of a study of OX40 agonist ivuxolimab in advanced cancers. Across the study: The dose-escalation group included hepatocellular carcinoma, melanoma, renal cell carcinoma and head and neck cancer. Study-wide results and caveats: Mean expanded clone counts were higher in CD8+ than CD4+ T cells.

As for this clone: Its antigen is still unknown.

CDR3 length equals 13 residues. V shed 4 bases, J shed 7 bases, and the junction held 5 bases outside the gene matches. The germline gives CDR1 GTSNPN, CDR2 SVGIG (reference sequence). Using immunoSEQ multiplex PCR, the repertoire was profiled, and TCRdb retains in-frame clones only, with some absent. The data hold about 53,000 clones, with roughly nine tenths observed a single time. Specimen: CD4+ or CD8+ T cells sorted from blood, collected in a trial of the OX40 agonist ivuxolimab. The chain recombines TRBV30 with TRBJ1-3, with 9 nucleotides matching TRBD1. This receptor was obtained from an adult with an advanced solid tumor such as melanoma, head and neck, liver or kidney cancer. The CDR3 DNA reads TGTGCCTGGACAACAGGGGGCGCGAACACCATATATTTT. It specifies CAWTTGGANTIYF.